This T cell receptor beta chain came from a study of esophageal squamous cell carcinoma under preoperative chemotherapy. The CDR3 is 14 amino acids. Germline-derived CDR1 and CDR2 are SGHTA and FQGTGA. General observations from the study: Abundant clones tended to shrink rather than expand after paclitaxel-nedaplatin.

One entry per CDR3 protein, called by TCRdb with MiXCR from the PCR reads. The table records about 18,000 distinct CDR3 sequences, around 42% of them present only once. About this clonotype itself: Its antigen is still unknown.

Time point defined: after preoperative PTX-NDP chemotherapy. Sample acquisition took place from a patient given preoperative chemotherapy. The sequence was collected from a human donor with esophageal squamous cell carcinoma. The donor label of this sample is uncertain. The chain joins TRBV7-3 to TRBJ2-3; tentative D call: TRBD2 (5 bases). CDR3 amino acids: CAGSGAGERDRQYF. The CDR3, as DNA: TGTGCGGGCAGCGGCGCCGGGGAGCGAGACCGCCAGTATTTT.